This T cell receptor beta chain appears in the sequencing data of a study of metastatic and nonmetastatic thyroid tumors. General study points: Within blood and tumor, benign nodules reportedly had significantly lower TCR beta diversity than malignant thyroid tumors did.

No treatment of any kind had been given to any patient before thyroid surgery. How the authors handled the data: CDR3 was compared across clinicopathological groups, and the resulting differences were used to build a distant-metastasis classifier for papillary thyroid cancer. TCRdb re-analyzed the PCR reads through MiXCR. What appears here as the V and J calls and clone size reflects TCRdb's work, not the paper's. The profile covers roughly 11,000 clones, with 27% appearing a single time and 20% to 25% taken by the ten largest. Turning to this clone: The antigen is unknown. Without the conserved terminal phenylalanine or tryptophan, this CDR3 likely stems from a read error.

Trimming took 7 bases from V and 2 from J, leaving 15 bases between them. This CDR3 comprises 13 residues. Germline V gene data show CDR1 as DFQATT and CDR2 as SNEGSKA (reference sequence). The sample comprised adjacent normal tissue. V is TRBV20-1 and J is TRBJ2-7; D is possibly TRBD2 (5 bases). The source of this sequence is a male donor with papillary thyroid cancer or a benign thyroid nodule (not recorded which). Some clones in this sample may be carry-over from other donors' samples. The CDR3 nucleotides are TGCAGTGTCCCGGCGGCACTAGCCTACGAGCAGTACCTC. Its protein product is CSVPAALAYEQYL.